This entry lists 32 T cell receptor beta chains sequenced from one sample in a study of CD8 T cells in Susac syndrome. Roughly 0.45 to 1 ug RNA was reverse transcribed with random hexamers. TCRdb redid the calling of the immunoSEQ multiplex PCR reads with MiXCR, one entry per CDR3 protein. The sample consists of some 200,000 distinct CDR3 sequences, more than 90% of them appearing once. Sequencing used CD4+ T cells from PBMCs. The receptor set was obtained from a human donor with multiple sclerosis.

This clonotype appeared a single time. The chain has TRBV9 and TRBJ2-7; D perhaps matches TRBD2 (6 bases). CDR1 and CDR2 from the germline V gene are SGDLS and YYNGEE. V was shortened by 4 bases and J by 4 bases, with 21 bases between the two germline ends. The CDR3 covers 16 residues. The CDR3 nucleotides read TGTGCCAGCAGCCCTGGAGGGACCTCAATCTTTTACGAGCAGTACTTC. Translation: CASSPGGTSIFYEQYF.

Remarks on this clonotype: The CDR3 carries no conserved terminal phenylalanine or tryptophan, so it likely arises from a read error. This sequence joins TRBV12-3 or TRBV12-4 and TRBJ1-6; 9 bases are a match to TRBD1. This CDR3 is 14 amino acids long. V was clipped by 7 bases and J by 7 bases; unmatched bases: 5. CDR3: CASNPDRGNSPLHL. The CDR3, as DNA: TGTGCCAGCAACCCGGACAGGGGAAATTCACCCCTCCACCTT.

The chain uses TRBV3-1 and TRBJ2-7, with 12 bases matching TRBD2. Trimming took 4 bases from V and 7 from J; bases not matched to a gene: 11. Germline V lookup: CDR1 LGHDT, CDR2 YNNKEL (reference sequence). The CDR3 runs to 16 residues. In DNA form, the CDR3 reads TGTGCCAGCAGCCGAGGACTAGCGGGACAAACGACGGAGCAGTACTTC. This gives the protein CASSRGLAGQTTEQYF.

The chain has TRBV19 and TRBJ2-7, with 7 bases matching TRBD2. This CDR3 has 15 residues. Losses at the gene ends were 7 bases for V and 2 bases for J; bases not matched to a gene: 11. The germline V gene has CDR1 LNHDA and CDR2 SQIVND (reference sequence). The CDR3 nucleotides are TGTGCCAGTACCTCTGCTCAGGCGGGGGCCTACGAGCAGTACTTC. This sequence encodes CASTSAQAGAYEQYF.

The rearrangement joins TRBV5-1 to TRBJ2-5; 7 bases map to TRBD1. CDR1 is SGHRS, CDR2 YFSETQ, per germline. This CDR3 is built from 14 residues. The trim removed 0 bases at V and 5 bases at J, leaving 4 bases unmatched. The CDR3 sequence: CASSLATGVETQYF. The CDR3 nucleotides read TGCGCCAGCAGCTTGGCCACAGGGGTCGAGACCCAGTACTTC.

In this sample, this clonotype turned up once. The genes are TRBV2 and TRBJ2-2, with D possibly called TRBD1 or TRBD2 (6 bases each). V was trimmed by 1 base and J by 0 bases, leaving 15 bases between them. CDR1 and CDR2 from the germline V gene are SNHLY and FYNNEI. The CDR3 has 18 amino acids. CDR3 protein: CASSEVSGAATNTGELFF. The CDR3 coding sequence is TGTGCCAGCAGTGAAGTGTCGGGGGCGGCTACGAACACCGGGGAGCTGTTTTTT.

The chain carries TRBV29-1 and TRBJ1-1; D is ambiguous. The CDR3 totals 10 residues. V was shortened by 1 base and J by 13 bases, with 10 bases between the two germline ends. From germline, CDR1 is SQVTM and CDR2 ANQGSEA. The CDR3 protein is CSVEGEDGFF. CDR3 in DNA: TGCAGCGTTGAAGGAGAAGACGGTTTCTTT.

CDR3 sequence: CASSDSGIKDTQYF. The CDR3 DNA is TGCGCCAGCAGTGATTCGGGGATCAAGGATACGCAGTATTTT. This chain uses TRBV10-1 with TRBJ2-3, with D possibly matching TRBD2 (5 bases). Trimming cost V 3 bases and J 6 bases, with 13 bases left between them. This CDR3 region has 14 residues. CDR1 is WNHNN, CDR2 SYGVQD, per germline (reference sequence).

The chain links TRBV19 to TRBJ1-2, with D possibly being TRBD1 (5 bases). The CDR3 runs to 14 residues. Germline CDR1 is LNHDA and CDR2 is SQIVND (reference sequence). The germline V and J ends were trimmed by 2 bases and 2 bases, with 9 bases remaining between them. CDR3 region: CASSIQGGNYGYTF. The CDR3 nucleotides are TGTGCCAGTAGTATACAGGGCGGGAACTATGGCTACACCTTC.

CDR3 protein: CSVAVNTEAFF. CDR3 sequence (DNA): TGCAGCGTTGCCGTGAACACTGAAGCTTTCTTT. The gene calls are TRBV29-1 and TRBJ1-1; D gene uncertain. V was pared by 4 bases and J by 0 bases, with 3 bases between. Germline CDR1 SQVTM, CDR2 ANQGSEA. CDR3 length: 11 amino acids.

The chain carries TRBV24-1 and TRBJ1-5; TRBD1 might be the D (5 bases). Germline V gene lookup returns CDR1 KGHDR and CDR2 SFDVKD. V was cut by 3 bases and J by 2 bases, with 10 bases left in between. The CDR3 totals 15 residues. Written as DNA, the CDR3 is TGTGCCACCAGTGATCCCCGAGGGGGCAATCAGCCCCAGCATTTT. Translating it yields CATSDPRGGNQPQHF.

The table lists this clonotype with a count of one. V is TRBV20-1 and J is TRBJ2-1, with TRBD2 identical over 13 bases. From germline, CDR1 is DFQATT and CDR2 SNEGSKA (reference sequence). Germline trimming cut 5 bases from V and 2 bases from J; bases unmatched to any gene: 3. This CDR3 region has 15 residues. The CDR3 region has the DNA TGCAGTGCTGGACTAGCGGGAGCCCCCTACAATGAGCAGTTCTTC. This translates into CSAGLAGAPYNEQFF.

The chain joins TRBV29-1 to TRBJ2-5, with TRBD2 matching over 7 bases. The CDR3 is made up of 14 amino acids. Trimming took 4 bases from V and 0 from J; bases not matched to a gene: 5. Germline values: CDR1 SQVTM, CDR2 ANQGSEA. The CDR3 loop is CSVGLAAYQETQYF. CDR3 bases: TGCAGCGTTGGGCTAGCGGCGTACCAAGAGACCCAGTACTTC.

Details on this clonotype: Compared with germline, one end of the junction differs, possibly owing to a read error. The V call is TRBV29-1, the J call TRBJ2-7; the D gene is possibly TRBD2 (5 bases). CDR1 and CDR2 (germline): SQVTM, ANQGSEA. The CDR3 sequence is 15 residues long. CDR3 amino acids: CSVKDGKVGAYEQYF. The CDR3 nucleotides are TGCAGCGTTAAAGACGGGAAGGTCGGAGCCTACGAGCAGTACTTC.

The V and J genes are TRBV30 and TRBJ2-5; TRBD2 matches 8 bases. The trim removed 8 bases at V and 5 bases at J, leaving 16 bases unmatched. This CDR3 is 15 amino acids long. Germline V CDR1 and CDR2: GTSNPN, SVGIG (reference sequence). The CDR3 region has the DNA TGTGCCGCCCAACCCGGGACTAGTATCGGGGAGACCCAGTACTTC. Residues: CAAQPGTSIGETQYF.

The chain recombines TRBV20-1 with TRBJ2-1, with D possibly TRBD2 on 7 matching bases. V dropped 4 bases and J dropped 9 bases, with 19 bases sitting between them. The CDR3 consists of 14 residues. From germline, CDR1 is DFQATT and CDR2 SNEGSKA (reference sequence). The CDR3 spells CSATDGGALAEQFF. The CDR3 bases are TGCAGTGCTACCGATGGGGGGGCCTTGGCTGAGCAGTTCTTC.

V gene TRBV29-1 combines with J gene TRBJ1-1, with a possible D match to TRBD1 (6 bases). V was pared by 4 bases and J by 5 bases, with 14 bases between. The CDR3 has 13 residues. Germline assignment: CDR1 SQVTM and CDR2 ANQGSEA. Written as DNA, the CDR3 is TGCAGCGTTGGGCAGGGGATTAGGACTGAAGCTTTCTTT. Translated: CSVGQGIRTEAFF.

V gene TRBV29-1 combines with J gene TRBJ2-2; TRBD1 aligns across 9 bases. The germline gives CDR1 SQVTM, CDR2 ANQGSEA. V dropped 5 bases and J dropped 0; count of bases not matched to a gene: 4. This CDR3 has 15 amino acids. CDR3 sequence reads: CSVLRTGANTGELFF. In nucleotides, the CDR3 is TGCAGCGTTCTCCGGACAGGGGCGAACACCGGGGAGCTGTTTTTT.

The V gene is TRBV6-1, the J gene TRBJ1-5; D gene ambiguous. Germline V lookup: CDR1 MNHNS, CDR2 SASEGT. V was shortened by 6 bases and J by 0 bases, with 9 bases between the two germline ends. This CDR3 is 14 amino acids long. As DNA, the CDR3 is TGTGCCAGCAGCGGCGAAAATAGCAATCAGCCCCAGCATTTT. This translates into CASSGENSNQPQHF.

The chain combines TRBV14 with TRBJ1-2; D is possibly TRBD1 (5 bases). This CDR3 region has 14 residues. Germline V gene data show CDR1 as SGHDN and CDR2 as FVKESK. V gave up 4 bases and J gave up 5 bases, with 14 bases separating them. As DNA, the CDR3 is TGTGCCAGCAGCCCCCCTTGGGGGGGATATGGCTACACCTTC. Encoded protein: CASSPPWGGYGYTF. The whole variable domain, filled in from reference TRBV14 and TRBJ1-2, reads EAGVTQFPSHSVIEKGQTVTLRCDPISGHDNLYWYRRVMGKEIKFLLHFVKESKQDESGMPNNRFLAERTGGTYSTLKVQPAELEDSGVYFCASSPPWGGYGYTFGSGTRLTVV.

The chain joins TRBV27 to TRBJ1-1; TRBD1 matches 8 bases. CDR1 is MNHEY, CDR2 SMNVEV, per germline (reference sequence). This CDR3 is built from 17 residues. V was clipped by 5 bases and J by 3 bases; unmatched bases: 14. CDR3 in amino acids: CASSRQGNYLGDTEAFF. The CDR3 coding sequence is TGTGCCAGCAGTCGACAGGGGAATTACCTGGGGGACACTGAAGCTTTCTTT.

The CDR3 nucleotides read TGCGCCAGCAGCCAAGATGGGCGGTATAGGGCTGGCTACACCTTC. It yields the protein CASSQDGRYRAGYTF. The J gene is TRBJ1-2, the V gene TRBV4-1; no clear D gene. V shed 0 bases and J shed 7 bases, with 15 bases lying between them. Germline V gives CDR1 MGHRA, CDR2 YSYEKL. The CDR3 is made up of 15 amino acids.

This CDR3 is CASSFGTAPNYGYTF. The DNA for the CDR3 is TGTGCCAGCAGCTTCGGGACTGCGCCTAACTATGGCTACACCTTC. The chain is built from TRBV7-8 and TRBJ1-2, with D perhaps matching TRBD1 (5 bases). From germline, CDR1 is SGHVS and CDR2 FQNEAQ. The length of the CDR3 is 15 residues. Trimming took off 3 bases at V and 0 bases at J, with 11 bases between the two ends.

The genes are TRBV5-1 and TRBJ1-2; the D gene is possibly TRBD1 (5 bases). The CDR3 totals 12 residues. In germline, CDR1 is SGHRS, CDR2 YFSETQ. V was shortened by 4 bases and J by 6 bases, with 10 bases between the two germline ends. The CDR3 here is CASSRGSDGYTF. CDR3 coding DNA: TGCGCCAGCAGCCGGGGGTCCGATGGCTACACCTTC.

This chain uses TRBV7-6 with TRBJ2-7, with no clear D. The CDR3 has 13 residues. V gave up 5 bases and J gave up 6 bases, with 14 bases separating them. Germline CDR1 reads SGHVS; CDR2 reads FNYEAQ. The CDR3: CASSPDLSFEQYF. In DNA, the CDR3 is TGTGCCAGCAGCCCCGACTTAAGCTTCGAGCAGTACTTC.

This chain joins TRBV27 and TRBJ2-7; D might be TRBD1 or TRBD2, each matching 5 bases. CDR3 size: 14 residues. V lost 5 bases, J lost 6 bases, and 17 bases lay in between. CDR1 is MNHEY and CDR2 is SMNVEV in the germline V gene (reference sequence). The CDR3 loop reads CASSPGTQSREQYF. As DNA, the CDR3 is TGTGCCAGCAGTCCTGGGACCCAGAGCCGCGAGCAGTACTTC.

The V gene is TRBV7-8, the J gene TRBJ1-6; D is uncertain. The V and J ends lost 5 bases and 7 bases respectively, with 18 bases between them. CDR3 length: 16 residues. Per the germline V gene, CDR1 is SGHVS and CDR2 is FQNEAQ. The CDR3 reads CASSPRERIRNSPLHF. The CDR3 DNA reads TGTGCCAGCAGCCCACGAGAGCGGATCCGGAATTCACCCCTCCACTTT.

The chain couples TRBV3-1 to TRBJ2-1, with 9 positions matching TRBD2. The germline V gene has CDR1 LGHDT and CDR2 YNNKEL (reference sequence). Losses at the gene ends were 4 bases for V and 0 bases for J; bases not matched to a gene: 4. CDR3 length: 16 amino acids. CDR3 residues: CASSRAGGSSYNEQFF. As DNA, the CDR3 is TGTGCCAGCAGCCGAGCGGGAGGCTCCTCCTACAATGAGCAGTTCTTC.

CDR3 bases: TGCGCCAGCAGTCATCCCGACGGACAGGTGAATGAAAAACTGTTTTTT. Encoded protein: CASSHPDGQVNEKLFF. The rearrangement links TRBV23-1 to TRBJ1-4, with 7 bases that match TRBD1. TRBV23-1 is identified as an open reading frame with a role that is uncertain. Trimming cost V 3 bases and J 5 bases; bases outside gene matches: 9. The CDR3 extends over 16 amino acids.

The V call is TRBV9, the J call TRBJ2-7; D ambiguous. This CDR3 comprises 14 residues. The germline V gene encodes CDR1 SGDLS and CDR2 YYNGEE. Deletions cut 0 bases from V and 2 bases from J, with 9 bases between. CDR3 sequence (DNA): TGTGCCAGCAGCGTAGGGAACGACGCCTACGAGCAGTACTTC. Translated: CASSVGNDAYEQYF.

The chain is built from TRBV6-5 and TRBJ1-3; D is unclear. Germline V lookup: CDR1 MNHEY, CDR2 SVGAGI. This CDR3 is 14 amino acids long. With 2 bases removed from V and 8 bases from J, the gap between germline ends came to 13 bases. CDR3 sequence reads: CASSYRGRTDTIYF. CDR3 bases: TGTGCCAGCAGTTACCGCGGCCGAACGGACACCATATATTTT.

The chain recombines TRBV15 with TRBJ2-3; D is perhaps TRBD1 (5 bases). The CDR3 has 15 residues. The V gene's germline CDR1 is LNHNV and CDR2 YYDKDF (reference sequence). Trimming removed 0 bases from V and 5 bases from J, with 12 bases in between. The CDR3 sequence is CATSRDPKGQDTQYF. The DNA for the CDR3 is TGTGCCACCAGCAGAGATCCGAAGGGGCAAGATACGCAGTATTTT.